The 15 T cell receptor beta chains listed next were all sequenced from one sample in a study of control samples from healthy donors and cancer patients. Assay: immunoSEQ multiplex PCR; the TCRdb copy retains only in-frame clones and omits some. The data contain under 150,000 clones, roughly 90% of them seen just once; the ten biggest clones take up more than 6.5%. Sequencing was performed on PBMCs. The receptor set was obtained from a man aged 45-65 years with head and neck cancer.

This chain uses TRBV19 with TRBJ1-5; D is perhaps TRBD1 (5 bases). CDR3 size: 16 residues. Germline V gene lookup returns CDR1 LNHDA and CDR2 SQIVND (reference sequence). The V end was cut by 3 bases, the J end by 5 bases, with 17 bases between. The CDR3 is CASSISAGSAYQPQHF. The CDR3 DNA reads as TGTGCCAGTAGTATCTCGGCAGGGTCGGCTTATCAGCCCCAGCATTTT. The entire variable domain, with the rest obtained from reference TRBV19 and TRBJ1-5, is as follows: DGGITQSPKYLFRKEGQNVTLSCEQNLNHDAMYWYRQDPGQGLRLIYYSQIVNDFQKGDIAEGYSVSREKKESFPLTVTSAQKNPTAFYLCASSISAGSAYQPQHFGDGTRLSIL.

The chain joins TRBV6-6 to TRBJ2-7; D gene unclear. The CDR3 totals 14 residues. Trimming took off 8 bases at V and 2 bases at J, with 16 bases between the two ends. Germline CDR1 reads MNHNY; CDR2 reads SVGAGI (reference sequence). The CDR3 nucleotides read TGTGCCAGCGACCCCGGACGTACACCCTACGAGCAGTACTTC. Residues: CASDPGRTPYEQYF.

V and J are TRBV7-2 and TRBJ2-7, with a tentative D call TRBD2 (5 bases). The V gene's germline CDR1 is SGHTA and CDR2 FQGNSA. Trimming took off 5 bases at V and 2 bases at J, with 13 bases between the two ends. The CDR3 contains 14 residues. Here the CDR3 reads CASSHLSGTYEQYF. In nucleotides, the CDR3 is TGTGCCAGCAGCCACTTGAGCGGAACCTACGAGCAGTACTTC.

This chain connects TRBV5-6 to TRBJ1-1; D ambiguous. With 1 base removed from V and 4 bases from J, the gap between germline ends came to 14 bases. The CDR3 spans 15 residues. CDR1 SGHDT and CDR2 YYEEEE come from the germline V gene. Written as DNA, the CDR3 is TGTGCCAGCAGCTTGTTGTCGCTCGAGGGCACTGAAGCTTTCTTT. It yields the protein CASSLLSLEGTEAFF.

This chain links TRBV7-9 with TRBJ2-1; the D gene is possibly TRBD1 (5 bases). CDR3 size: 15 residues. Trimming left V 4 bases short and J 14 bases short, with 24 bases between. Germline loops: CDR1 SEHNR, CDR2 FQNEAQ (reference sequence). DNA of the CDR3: TGTGCCAGCAGCTCCTCCTCTTTTACAGTAGGGGCGGAGTTCTTC. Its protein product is CASSSSSFTVGAEFF.

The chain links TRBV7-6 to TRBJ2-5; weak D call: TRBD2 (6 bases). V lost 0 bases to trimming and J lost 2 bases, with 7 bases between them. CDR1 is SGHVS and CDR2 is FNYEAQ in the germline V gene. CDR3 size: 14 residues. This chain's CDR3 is CASSLASGQETQYF. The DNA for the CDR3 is TGTGCCAGCAGCTTAGCTAGCGGACAAGAGACCCAGTACTTC. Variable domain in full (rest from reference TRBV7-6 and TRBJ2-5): GAGVSQSPRYKVTKRGQDVALRCDPISGHVSLYWYRQALGQGPEFLTYFNYEAQQDKSGLPNDRFSAERPEGSISTLTIQRTEQRDSAMYRCASSLASGQETQYFGPGTRLLVL.

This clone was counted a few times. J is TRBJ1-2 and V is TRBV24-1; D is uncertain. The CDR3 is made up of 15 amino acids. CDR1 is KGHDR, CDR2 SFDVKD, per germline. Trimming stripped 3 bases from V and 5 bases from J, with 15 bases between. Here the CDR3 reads CATSDPHGGGYGYTF. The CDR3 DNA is TGTGCCACCAGTGATCCCCATGGCGGAGGGTATGGCTACACCTTC.

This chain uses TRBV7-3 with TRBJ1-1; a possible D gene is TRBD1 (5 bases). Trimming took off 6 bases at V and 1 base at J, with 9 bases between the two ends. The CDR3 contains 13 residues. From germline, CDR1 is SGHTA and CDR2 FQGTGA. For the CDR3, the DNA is TGTGCCAGCAGACGGACAACGAACACTGAAGCTTTCTTT. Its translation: CASRRTTNTEAFF.

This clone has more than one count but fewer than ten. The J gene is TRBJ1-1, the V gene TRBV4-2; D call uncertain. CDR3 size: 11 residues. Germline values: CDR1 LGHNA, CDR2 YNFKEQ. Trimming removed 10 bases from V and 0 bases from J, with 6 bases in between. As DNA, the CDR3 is TGTGCCACGATGTTGAACACTGAAGCTTTCTTT. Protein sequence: CATMLNTEAFF.

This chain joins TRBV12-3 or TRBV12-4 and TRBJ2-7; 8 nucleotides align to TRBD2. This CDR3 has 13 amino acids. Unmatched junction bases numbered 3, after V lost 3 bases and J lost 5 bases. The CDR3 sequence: CASSFAGGHEQYF. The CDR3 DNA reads TGTGCCAGCAGTTTCGCGGGGGGCCACGAGCAGTACTTC.

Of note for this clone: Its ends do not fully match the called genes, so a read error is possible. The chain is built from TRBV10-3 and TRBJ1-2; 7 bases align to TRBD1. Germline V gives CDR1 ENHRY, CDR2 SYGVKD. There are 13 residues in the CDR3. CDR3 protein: CAITEGASYGYTF. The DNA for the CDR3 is TGTGCCATCACTGAGGGGGCTAGTTATGGCTACACCTTC.

The CDR3 reads CASSQVGQGAQYF. The DNA for the CDR3 is TGCGCCAGCAGCCAGGTCGGGCAGGGGGCGCAGTACTTC. The chain uses TRBV4-1 and TRBJ2-7, with TRBD1 matching over 8 bases. The CDR3 has 13 residues. V shed 3 bases and J 9 bases; nucleotides not matched to a gene: 7. Per the germline V gene, CDR1 is MGHRA and CDR2 is YSYEKL.

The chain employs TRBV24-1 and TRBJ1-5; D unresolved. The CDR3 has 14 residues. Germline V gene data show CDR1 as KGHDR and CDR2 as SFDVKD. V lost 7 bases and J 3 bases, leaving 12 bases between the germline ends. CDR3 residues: CATSGSSPNQPQHF. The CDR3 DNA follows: TGTGCCACCAGCGGTTCTAGCCCCAATCAGCCCCAGCATTTT.

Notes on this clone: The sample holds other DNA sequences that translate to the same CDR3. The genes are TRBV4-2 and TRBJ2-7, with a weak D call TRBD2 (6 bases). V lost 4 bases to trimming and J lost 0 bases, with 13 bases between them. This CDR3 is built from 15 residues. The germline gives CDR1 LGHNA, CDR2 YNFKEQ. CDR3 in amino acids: CASSLDRDSSYEQYF. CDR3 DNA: TGTGCCAGCAGCCTAGACCGGGACTCCTCCTACGAGCAGTACTTC.

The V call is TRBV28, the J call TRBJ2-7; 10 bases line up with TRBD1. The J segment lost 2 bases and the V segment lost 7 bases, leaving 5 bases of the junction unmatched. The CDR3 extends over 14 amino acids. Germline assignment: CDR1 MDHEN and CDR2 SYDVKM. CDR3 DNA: TGTGCCAGCACGTACGGGACAGGGGCCTACGAGCAGTACTTC. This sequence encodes CASTYGTGAYEQYF.